The present entry profiles one T cell receptor (beta chain) with its context. Its cognate antigen is unknown. V dropped 3 bases and J dropped 1; count of bases not matched to a gene: 6. Per the germline V gene, CDR1 is GTSNPN and CDR2 is SVGIG (reference sequence). The CDR3 has 15 residues. This entry belongs to a study of cytomegalovirus exposure and HLA in healthy donors. The study's findings and limits: HLA restriction was apparent for most CMV-associated TCR beta chains in a later analysis. Analysis performed later showed TCR beta chains linked to HLA being more clonally expanded than equally common others. Usually a TCR sequence was rare, but some public TCRs were found in many donors.

This PCR relied on a set of 60 Vbeta primers and 13 Jbeta primers. The protocol was immunoSEQ multiplex PCR, while the TCRdb copy is restricted to in-frame clones and leaves out a portion. The sample carries about 190,000 clones, around four fifths recorded once. Sequencing was performed on PBMCs. The TCR sequence derives from a middle-aged man in good health and CMV-seropositive. This chain joins TRBV30 and TRBJ2-5, with 9 bases lining up with TRBD2. In nucleotides, the CDR3 is TGTGCCTGGAGCGAACCAGCGGGAGGCCAAGAGACCCAGTACTTC. Protein product: CAWSEPAGGQETQYF.